Given below is one TCR beta chain in context. This may be a read error, as it is one base from a much larger clone. Per the germline V gene, CDR1 is ENHRY and CDR2 is SYGVKD. The CDR3 has 13 residues. Trimming removed 5 bases at V and 6 bases at J, with 11 bases between. The sample comes from a study of Graves' ophthalmopathy and Graves' hyperthyroidism. Amplification of the TCR beta CDR3 regions used RNA transcripts (as template). RT-PCR in the first round used HTBI primers; a second-round multiplex PCR followed. TCRdb processed the multiplex PCR reads anew with MiXCR; each CDR3 protein has one entry. Of about 700,000 distinct CDR3 sequences listed, 40% are singletons. For donors with ophthalmopathy, the disease showed moderate-to-severe activity, reached CAS ≥3 and NOSPECS ≥4, and had lasted under 3 months.

The receptor was derived from an adult man with Graves' ophthalmopathy. The J gene is TRBJ1-5, the V gene TRBV10-3; D uncertain. The source material was peripheral blood. This chain's CDR3 is CAISYSISQPQHF. DNA of the CDR3: TGTGCCATCAGTTACTCGATTAGTCAGCCCCAGCATTTT.